The source of this T cell receptor beta chain is a study of blood T cell repertoires in COVID-19. Study-level background: Some COVID-19 samples were acute and others convalescent; all came from the United States, Italy and Spain. Sources were T cells, B-cell-depleted T cells, or PBMCs; the material itself was cDNA or gDNA.

Study processing details: Reference gene primer amplification gave nucleated cell count estimates. TCRdb's table, derived via immunoSEQ multiplex PCR, lists solely in-frame clones and lacks some. V, J and clone size are those of that table, while D and trimming were read from the DNA. There are 250,000 to 300,000 clones in the sample; around 86% occur only once, and less than 0.95% lies in the top ten. V was clipped by 5 bases and J by 0 bases, with 16 bases between them. Germline CDR1 and CDR2: SGHTA and FQGTGA. The CDR3 runs to 17 residues. The V gene is TRBV7-3, the J gene TRBJ2-2; weak D call: TRBD2 (5 bases). This receptor was obtained from a woman in her 40s who had recovered from COVID-19. Sample: peripheral blood. DNA of the CDR3: TGTGCCAGCAGCCTCCTGAGGACGGGGTCGAACACCGGGGAGCTGTTTTTT. As protein: CASSLLRTGSNTGELFF.